Presented here are 9 T cell receptor beta chains from one specimen sequenced in a study of T cell responses to AZD1222 COVID-19 vaccine. Profiled with immunoSEQ multiplex PCR; TCRdb holds only in-frame clones, not every one. This sample has tens of thousands of clones, with around 89% found just once. Sequences were derived from peripheral blood, sampled on day 0 of AZD1222 vaccination. Receptor source: an adult in good health.

The gene calls are TRBV27 and TRBJ1-1; maybe TRBD1 (6 bases). The CDR3 contains 14 residues. Germline CDR1 reads MNHEY; CDR2 reads SMNVEV (reference sequence). With 6 bases removed from V and 1 base from J, the gap between germline ends came to 12 bases. In DNA form, the CDR3 reads TGTGCCAGCAGACCCCAGGGACAGAACACTGAAGCTTTCTTT. Its protein is CASRPQGQNTEAFF.

CDR3: CASSRGGPDQPQHF. In nucleotides, the CDR3 is TGTGCCAGCTCACGTGGGGGGCCGGATCAGCCCCAGCATTTT. The V and J genes are TRBV18 and TRBJ1-5; a weak D match, TRBD1 (6 bases). Germline loops: CDR1 KGHSH, CDR2 LQKENI. The CDR3 length is 14 residues. The ends were cut back, 4 bases at V and 5 bases at J, with 12 bases in the middle.

This sequence joins TRBV19 and TRBJ2-6; no clear D. Germline V gives CDR1 LNHDA, CDR2 SQIVND (reference sequence). Trimming cost V 7 bases and J 2 bases, with 12 bases left between them. The CDR3 consists of 15 residues. Here the CDR3 reads CASIAISTGANVLTF. For the CDR3, the DNA is TGTGCCAGTATTGCCATATCGACTGGGGCCAACGTCCTGACTTTC.

The chain uses TRBV5-1 and TRBJ2-7, with D unclear. Judging by the DNA end, TRBJ2-5 fits better; the J call may be wrong. The CDR3 extends over 13 amino acids. Per germline, CDR1 SGHRS and CDR2 YFSETQ. The CDR3 region has the DNA TGCGCCAGCAGCTTGGAACGCGTAGAGACCCAGTACTTC. The encoded protein is CASSLERVETQYF.

The CDR3 nucleotides are TGTGCCAGCAGGCTTGTACTAGCGGGAGAGACCCAGTACTTC. Translating it yields CASRLVLAGETQYF. This chain joins TRBV2 and TRBJ2-5, with 9 bases aligning to TRBD2. Germline CDR1 and CDR2: SNHLY and FYNNEI. The J segment lost 4 bases and the V segment lost 6 bases, leaving 6 bases of the junction unmatched. CDR3 size: 14 residues.

The chain has TRBV5-1 and TRBJ2-1; D is undetermined. V was trimmed by 0 bases and J by 8 bases, leaving 12 bases between them. Germline assignment: CDR1 SGHRS and CDR2 YFSETQ. The CDR3 sequence is 14 residues long. CDR3 region: CASSLGNGVDEQFF. CDR3 nucleotide sequence: TGCGCCAGCAGCTTGGGGAATGGGGTCGATGAGCAGTTCTTC.

This chain uses TRBV6-6 with TRBJ1-5; 7 bases are a match to TRBD1. Looked up from germline, CDR1 is MNHNY and CDR2 is SVGAGI (reference sequence). This CDR3 contains 17 residues. The ends lost 5 bases at V and 6 bases at J; junction bases unmatched: 16. The CDR3 loop is CASSPLGDSGFGQPQHF. CDR3 nucleotides: TGTGCCAGCAGTCCACTCGGGGACAGTGGGTTCGGTCAGCCCCAGCATTTT.

In this sample, this clone turned up once. This sequence joins TRBV14 and TRBJ2-7; D possibly uses TRBD1 or TRBD2 (5 bases each). Germline CDR1 and CDR2: SGHDN and FVKESK. The ends were cut back, 0 bases at V and 3 bases at J, with 12 bases in the middle. The CDR3 totals 15 residues. In nucleotides, the CDR3 is TGTGCCAGCAGCCAAGAAGGAGGCAGGGTCTACGAGCAGTACTTC. Amino acid sequence: CASSQEGGRVYEQYF.

Only a few counts were recorded for this clone. The same CDR3 also results from other DNA sequences found in this sample. The V call is TRBV29-1, the J call TRBJ1-2, with TRBD1 matching 11 bases. The germline CDR1 and CDR2 sequences are SQVTM and ANQGSEA. V gave up 4 bases and J gave up 2 bases; unmatched junction bases: 0. The CDR3 is made up of 13 amino acids. The CDR3 region has the DNA TGCAGCGTTGGGACAGGGGGCAACTATGGCTACACCTTC. It translates to CSVGTGGNYGYTF.